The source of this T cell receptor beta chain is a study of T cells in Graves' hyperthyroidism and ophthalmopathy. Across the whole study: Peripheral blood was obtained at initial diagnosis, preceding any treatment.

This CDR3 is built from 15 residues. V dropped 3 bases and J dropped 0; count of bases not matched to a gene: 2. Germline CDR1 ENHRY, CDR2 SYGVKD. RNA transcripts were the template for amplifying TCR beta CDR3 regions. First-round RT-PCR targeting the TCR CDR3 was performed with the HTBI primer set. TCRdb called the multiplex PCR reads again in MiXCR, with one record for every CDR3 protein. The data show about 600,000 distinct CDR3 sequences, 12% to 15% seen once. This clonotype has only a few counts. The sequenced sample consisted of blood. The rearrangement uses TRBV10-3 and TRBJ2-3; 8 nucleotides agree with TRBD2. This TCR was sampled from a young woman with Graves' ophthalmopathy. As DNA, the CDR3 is TGTGCCATCAGTGATCCTAGCGGGAGCACAGATACGCAGTATTTT. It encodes CAISDPSGSTDTQYF.